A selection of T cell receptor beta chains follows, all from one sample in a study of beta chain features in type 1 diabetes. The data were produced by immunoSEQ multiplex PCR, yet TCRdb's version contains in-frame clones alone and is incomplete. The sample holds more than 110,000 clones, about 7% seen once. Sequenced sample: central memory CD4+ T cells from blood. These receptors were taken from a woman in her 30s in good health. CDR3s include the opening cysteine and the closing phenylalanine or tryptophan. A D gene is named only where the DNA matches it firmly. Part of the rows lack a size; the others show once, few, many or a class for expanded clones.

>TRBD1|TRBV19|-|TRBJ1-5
CASSPPRGNQPQHF
TGTGCCAGTAGTCCCCCCAGGGGGAATCAGCCCCAGCATTTT
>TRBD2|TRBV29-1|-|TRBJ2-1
CSAPPGTRTGNEQFF
TGCAGCGCGCCCCCCGGGACTAGGACTGGTAATGAGCAGTTCTTC
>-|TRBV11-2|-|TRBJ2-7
CASSPAEDEQYF
TGTGCCAGCAGCCCTGCGGAGGACGAGCAGTACTTC
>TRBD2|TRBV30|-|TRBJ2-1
CAWSVGGDNNEQFF
TGTGCCTGGAGTGTCGGGGGGGACAACAATGAGCAGTTCTTC
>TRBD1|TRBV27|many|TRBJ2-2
CASSAGQGKTGELFF
TGTGCCAGCAGTGCGGGACAGGGGAAGACCGGGGAGCTGTTTTTT
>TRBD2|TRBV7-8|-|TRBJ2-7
CASSSGTSPNEQYF
TGTGCCAGCAGCTCCGGGACTAGCCCCAACGAGCAGTACTTC
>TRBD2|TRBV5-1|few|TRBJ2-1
CASSSLAGFNEQFF
TGCGCCAGCAGCTCTCTAGCGGGTTTCAATGAGCAGTTCTTC
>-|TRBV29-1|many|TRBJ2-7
CSVDVTGTGEQYF
TGCAGCGTTGACGTCACAGGGACGGGCGAGCAGTACTTC
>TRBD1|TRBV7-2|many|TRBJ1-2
CASSPGTGVGYGYTF
TGTGCCAGCAGCCCCGGGACAGGTGTAGGCTATGGCTACACCTTC
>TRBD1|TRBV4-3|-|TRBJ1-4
CASSHFTTGGDEKLFF
TGCGCCAGCAGCCACTTTACAACAGGGGGCGATGAAAAACTGTTTTTT
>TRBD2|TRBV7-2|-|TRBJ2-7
CASGTSGTYEQYF
TGTGCCAGCGGAACTAGCGGGACCTACGAGCAGTACTTC
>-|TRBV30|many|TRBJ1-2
CAWSVARNYGYTF
TGTGCCTGGAGTGTCGCGCGGAACTATGGCTACACCTTC
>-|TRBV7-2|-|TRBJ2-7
CASSLLTGYYEQYF
TGTGCCAGCAGTCTACTGACAGGATACTACGAGCAGTACTTC
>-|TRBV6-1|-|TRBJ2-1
CASIASRPYNEQFF
TGTGCCAGCATCGCTAGCAGGCCATACAATGAGCAGTTCTTC
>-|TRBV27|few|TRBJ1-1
CASSSSRLNTEAFF
TGTGCCAGCAGTTCAAGCCGATTGAACACTGAAGCTTTCTTT
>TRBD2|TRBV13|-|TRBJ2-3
CASSLGLAATTDTQYF
TGTGCCAGCAGCTTAGGCCTAGCGGCCACCACAGATACGCAGTATTTT
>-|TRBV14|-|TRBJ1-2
CASSQVSLVQTF
TGTGCCAGCAGCCAAGTTAGCCTGGTGCAGACCTTC
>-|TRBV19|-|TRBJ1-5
CASSRRENQPQHF
TGTGCCAGTAGTAGGAGAGAGAATCAGCCCCAGCATTTT
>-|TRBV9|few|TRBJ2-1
CASSVGGVDEQFF
TGTGCCAGCAGCGTAGGGGGGGTGGATGAGCAGTTCTTC
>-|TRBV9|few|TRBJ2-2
CASSVAPLAGELFF
TGTGCCAGCAGCGTAGCCCCCCTAGCCGGGGAGCTGTTTTTT
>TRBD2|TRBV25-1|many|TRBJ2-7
CASSGSSGRAYEQYF
TGTGCCAGCAGTGGTTCTAGCGGGAGGGCTTACGAGCAGTACTTC
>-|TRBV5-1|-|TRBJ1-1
CASSMDTGNTEAFF
TGCGCCAGCAGCATGGACACAGGGAACACTGAAGCTTTCTTT
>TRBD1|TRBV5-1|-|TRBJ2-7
CASSYGTGLYEQYF
TGCGCCAGCTCCTACGGGACAGGGCTCTACGAGCAGTACTTC
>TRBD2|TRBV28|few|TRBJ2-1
CASSPSSGLRAFDEQFF
TGTGCCAGCAGTCCCTCGTCGGGACTAAGGGCGTTCGATGAGCAGTTCTTC
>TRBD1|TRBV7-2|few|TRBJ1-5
CASSSGQVGGQPQHF
TGTGCCAGCAGCTCGGGACAGGTAGGGGGTCAGCCCCAGCATTTT
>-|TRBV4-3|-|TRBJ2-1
CASSQVFDPGLTYNEQFF
TGCGCCAGCAGCCAAGTGTTCGACCCGGGACTCACCTACAATGAGCAGTTCTTC
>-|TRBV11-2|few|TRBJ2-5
CASSPFQETQYF
TGTGCCAGCAGCCCATTTCAAGAGACCCAGTACTTC
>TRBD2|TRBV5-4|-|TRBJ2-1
CASSPVGLAGADEQFF
TGTGCCAGCAGCCCGGTCGGACTAGCGGGAGCGGATGAGCAGTTCTTC
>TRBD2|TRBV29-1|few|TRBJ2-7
CSVGGDKGWDYEQYF
TGCAGCGTGGGGGGGGATAAGGGCTGGGACTACGAGCAGTACTTC
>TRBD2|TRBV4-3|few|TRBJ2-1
CASSQALSGRENEQFF
TGCGCCAGCAGCCAAGCCCTTAGCGGGAGGGAGAATGAGCAGTTCTTC
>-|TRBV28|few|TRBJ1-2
CASSPDWGVYGYTF
TGTGCCAGCAGTCCCGACTGGGGGGTCTATGGCTACACCTTC
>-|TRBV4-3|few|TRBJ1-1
CASSQDPGVNTEAFF
TGCGCCAGCAGCCAAGATCCGGGAGTAAACACTGAAGCTTTCTTT
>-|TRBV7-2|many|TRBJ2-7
CASSLVWFKETGKTYEQYF
TGTGCCAGCAGCTTAGTATGGTTTAAGGAGACAGGTAAAACCTACGAGCAGTACTTC
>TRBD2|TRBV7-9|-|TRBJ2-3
CASSQEFAGATDTQYF
TGCGCCAGCAGCCAAGAGTTCGCGGGAGCGACAGATACGCAGTATTTT
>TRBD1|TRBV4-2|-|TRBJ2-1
CASSQVGTVSYNEQFF
TGTGCCAGCAGCCAAGTGGGGACAGTCTCCTACAATGAGCAGTTCTTC